What follows describes a single T cell receptor (beta chain). Sequencing used immunoSEQ multiplex PCR; TCRdb keeps in-frame clones, though not all of them. The sample lists tens of thousands of clones, approximately 83% seen once, with about a sixth in the top ten. This specimen belongs to a study of control samples from healthy donors and cancer patients. Sequencing was done on a sample of blood. The TCR sequence derives from a man aged 55 to 69 in good health.

The CDR3 sequence is CASSPKYEQFF. The CDR3, as DNA: TGTGCCAGCAGCCCTAAATATGAGCAGTTCTTC. The chain is built from TRBV28 and TRBJ2-1, with D uncertain. CDR1 and CDR2 from the germline V gene are MDHEN and SYDVKM. Trimming stripped 6 bases from V and 8 bases from J, with 8 bases between. This CDR3 is built from 11 residues.